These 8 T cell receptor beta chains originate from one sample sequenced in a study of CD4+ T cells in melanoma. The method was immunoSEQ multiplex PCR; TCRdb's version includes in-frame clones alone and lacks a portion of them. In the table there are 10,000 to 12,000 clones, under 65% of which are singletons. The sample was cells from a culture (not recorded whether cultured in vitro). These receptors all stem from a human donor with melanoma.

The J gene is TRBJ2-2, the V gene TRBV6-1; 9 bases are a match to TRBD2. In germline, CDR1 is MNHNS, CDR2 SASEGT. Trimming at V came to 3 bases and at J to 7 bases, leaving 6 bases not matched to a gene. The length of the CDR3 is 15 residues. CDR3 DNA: TGTGCCAGCAGTGACGGCGGGGGGGCGGTCGGGGAGCTGTTTTTT. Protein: CASSDGGGAVGELFF.

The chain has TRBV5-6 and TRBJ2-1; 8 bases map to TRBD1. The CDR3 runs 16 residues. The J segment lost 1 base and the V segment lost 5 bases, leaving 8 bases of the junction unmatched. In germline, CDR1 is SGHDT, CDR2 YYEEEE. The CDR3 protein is CASRTFDRGSYNEQFF. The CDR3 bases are TGTGCCAGCAGGACCTTTGACAGGGGTTCCTACAATGAGCAGTTCTTC.

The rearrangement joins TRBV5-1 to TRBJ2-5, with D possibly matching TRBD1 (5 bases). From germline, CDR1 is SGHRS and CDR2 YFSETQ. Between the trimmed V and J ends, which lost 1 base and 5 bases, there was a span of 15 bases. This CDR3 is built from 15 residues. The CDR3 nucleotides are TGCGCCAGCAGCTTGAATAATAAGGGGCCGGAGACCCAGTACTTC. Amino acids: CASSLNNKGPETQYF.

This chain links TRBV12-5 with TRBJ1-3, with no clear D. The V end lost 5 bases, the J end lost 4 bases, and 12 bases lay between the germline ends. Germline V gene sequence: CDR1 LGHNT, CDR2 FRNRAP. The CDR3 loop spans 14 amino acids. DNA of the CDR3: TGTGCTAGTGGTCCCTTCGGGTTGGGAAACACCATATATTTT. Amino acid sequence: CASGPFGLGNTIYF.

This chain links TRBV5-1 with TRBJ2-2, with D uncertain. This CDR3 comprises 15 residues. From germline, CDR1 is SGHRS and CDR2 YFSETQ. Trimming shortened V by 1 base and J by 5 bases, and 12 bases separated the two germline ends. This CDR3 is CASSLIQVGTGELFF. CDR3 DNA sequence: TGCGCCAGCAGCTTGATCCAGGTGGGGACCGGGGAGCTGTTTTTT.

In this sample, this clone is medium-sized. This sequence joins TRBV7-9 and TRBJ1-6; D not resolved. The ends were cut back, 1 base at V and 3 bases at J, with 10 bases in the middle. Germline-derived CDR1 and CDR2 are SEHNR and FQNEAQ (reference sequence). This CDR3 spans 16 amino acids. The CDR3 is CASSLGSGFYNSPLHF. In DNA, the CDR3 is TGTGCCAGCAGCTTAGGATCGGGTTTCTATAATTCACCCCTCCACTTT. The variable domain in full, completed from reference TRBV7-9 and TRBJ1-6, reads DTGVSQNPRHKITKRGQNVTFRCDPISEHNRLYWYRQTLGQGPEFLTYFQNEAQLEKSRLLSDRFSAERPKGSFSTLEIQRTEQGDSAMYLCASSLGSGFYNSPLHFGNGTRLTVT.

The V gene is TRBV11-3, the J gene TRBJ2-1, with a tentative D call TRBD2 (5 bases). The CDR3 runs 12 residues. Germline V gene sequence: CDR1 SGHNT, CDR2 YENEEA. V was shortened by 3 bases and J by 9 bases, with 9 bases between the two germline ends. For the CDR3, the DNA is TGTGCCAGCAGCTTCCAACGGGGTGAGCAGTTCTTC. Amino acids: CASSFQRGEQFF.

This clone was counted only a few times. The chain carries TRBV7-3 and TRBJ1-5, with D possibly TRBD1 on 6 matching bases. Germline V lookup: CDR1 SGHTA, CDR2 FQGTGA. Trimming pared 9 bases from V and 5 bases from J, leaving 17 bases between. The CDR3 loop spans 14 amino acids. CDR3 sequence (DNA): TGTGCCAGAGGGGACACCGACGAGGATCAGCCCCAGCATTTT. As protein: CARGDTDEDQPQHF.